These T cell receptor beta chains were read from a single sample in a study of T cell repertoires in cytomegalovirus infection. These TCRs are of unknown antigen specificity. TCRdb recomputed calls from the reads with MiXCR, one row per CDR3 protein. The sample includes 650,000 to 900,000 distinct CDR3 sequences, 30% to 35% of them seen just once. Material: cultured CD8+ T cells from PBMCs, obtained from culture after CMV antigen stimulation. The receptor source for this set is a human donor in good health (CMV status not recorded). Some clones in this sample may be carry-over from other donors' samples. Each CDR3 is given with its conserved first and last residue. The order of the fields is clone size, D gene, V gene, J gene, CDR3 protein, CDR3 DNA. The D gene is left open where the match is weak. Clone sizes are given selectively: once, few, many, or a class where the clone is expanded.

>NA|NA|TRBV12-5|TRBJ1-2
CASGAIAGGYTF
TGTGCTAGTGGTGCCATCGCGGGTGGCTACACCTTC
>NA|NA|TRBV7-6|TRBJ2-3
CTSSARDSLTDTQYF
TGTACTAGCAGCGCCAGGGACAGCCTCACAGATACGCAGTATTTT
>NA|TRBD1|TRBV27|TRBJ1-1
CASSLSQGGRTEAFF
TGTGCCAGCAGTTTATCCCAGGGGGGAAGGACTGAAGCTTTCTTT
>NA|NA|TRBV6-1|TRBJ2-1
CASSETWTSALYNEQFF
TGTGCCAGCAGTGAAACCTGGACGTCAGCCTTATACAATGAGCAGTTCTTC
>few|NA|TRBV6-1|TRBJ1-2
CASREVGYTF
TGTGCCAGCAGAGAAGTTGGCTACACCTTC
>many|NA|TRBV7-8|TRBJ2-3
CASSFLPGADTQYF
TGTGCCAGCAGCTTCCTCCCGGGCGCAGATACGCAGTATTTT
>NA|NA|TRBV12-3/TRBV12-4|TRBJ1-1
CASSSTGTGTEAFF
TGTGCCAGCAGCTCGACGGGGACGGGCACTGAAGCTTTCTTT
>NA|NA|TRBV15|TRBJ2-5
CATNPFGGGGETQYF
TGTGCCACCAACCCCTTTGGAGGGGGCGGGGAGACCCAGTACTTC
>NA|NA|TRBV20-1|TRBJ1-5
CSASPRQPQHF
TGCAGTGCTAGTCCCCGTCAGCCCCAGCATTTT
>NA|NA|TRBV6-5|TRBJ2-3
CASSLGAGVRDTQYF
TGTGCCAGCAGCCTGGGGGCAGGGGTAAGAGATACGCAGTATTTT
>few|NA|TRBV7-8|TRBJ1-6
CASSLFVWQAPLGALHF
TGTGCCAGCAGCTTATTTGTTTGGCAGGCCCCTCTGGGGGCCCTCCACTTT
>NA|NA|TRBV10-3|TRBJ2-4
CAIRDAGEAKNIQYF
TGTGCCATCAGGGACGCAGGGGAAGCTAAAAACATTCAGTACTTC
>many|TRBD1|TRBV5-1|TRBJ2-1
CASSLDRDNEQFF
TGTGCCAGCAGTCTGGACAGGGACAATGAGCAGTTCTTC
>NA|NA|TRBV11-2|TRBJ2-7
CASSLPEQAPYEQYF
TGTGCCAGCAGCTTACCGGAACAGGCGCCCTACGAGCAGTACTTC
>NA|TRBD2|TRBV11-1|TRBJ2-1
CASSAFTSGGALEQFF
TGTGCCAGCAGCGCGTTTACTAGCGGGGGGGCCTTGGAGCAGTTCTTC
>few|TRBD1|TRBV4-1|TRBJ2-1
CASSPTPGDRGVDEQFF
TGCGCCAGCAGCCCCACACCAGGGGACAGGGGGGTCGATGAGCAGTTCTTC
>many|NA|TRBV7-6|TRBJ2-1
CASSPGTAGNYNEQFF
TGTGCCAGCAGCCCGGGGACAGCGGGGAACTACAATGAGCAGTTCTTC